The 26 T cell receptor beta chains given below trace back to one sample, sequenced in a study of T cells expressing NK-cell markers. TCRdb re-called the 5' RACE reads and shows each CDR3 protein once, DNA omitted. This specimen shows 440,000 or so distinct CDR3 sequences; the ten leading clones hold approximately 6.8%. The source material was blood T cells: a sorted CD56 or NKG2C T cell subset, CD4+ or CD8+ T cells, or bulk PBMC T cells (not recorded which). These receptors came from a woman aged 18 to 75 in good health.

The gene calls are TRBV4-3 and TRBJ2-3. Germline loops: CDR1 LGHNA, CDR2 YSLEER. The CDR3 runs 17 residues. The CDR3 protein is CASSQGPETAMTDTQYF.

This CDR3 reads CASRRSSLYEQYF. The chain carries TRBV12-3 or TRBV12-4 and TRBJ2-7; the D call of TRBD2 rests on TCRdb alone, since no DNA is present to check it. This CDR3 has 13 residues.

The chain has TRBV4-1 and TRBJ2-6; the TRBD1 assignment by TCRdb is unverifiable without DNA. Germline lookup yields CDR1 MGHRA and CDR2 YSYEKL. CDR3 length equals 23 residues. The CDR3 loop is CASSQPRGGQTLSLLSGANVLTF.

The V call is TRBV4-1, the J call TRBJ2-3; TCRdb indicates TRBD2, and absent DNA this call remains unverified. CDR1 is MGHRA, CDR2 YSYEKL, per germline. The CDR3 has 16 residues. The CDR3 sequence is CASSQDWSGGSYTQYF.

Here the CDR3 reads CASSTGNSPLHF. V gene TRBV9 combines with J gene TRBJ1-6; the D call from TCRdb, TRBD1, cannot be confirmed without DNA. The CDR3 is 12 amino acids. Germline values: CDR1 SGDLS, CDR2 YYNGEE.

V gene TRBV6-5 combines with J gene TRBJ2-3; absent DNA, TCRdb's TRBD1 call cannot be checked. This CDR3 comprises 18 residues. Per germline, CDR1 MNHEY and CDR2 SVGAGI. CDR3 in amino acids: CASSYTSWGERSTDTQYF.

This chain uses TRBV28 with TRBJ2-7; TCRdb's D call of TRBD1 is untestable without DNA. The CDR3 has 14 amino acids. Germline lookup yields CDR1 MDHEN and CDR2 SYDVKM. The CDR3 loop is CASSGTFPVYEQYF.

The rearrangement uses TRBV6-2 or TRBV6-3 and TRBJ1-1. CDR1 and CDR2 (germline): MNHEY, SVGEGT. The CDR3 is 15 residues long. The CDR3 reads CASSYSFQGGTEAFF.

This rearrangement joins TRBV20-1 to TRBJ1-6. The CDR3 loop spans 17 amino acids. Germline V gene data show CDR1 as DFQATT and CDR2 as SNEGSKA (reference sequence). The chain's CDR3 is CSARVGIGTTYNSPLHF.

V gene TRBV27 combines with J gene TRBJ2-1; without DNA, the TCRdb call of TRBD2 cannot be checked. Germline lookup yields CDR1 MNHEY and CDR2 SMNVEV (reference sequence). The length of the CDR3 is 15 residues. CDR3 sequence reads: CASSWSPAAYNEQFF.

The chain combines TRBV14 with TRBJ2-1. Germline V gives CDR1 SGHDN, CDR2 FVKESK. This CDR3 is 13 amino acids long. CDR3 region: CASSPLFYNEQFF.

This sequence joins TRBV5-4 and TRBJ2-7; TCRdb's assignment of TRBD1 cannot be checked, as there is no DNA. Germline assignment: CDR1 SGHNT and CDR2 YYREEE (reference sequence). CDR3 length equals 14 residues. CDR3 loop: CASSPEEGDYEQYF.

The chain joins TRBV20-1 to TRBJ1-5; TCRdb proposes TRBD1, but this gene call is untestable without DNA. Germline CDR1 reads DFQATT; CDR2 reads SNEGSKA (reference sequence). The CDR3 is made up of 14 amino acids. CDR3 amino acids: CSARGHQLMGPQHF.

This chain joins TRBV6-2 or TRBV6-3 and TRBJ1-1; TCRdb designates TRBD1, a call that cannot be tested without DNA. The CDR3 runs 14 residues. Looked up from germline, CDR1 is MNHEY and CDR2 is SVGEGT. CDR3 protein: CASRWTFMNTEAFF.

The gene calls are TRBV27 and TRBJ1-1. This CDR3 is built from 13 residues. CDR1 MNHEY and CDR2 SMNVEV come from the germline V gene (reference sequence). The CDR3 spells CASTPDRNTEAFF.

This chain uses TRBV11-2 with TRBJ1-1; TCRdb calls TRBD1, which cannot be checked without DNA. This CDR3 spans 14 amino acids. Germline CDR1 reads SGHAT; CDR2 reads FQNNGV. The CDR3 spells CASSWGDRDTEAFF.

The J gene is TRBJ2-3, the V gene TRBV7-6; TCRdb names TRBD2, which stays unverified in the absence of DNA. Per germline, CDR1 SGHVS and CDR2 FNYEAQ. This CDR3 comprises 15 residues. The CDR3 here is CASSFSWTSGHQQYF.

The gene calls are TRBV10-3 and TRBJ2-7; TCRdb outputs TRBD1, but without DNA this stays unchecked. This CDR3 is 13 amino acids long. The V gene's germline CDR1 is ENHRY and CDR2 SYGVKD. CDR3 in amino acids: CAITSGLAYEQYF.

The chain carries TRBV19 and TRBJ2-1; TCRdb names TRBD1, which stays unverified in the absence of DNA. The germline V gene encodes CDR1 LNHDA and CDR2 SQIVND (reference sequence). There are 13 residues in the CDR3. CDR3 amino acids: CASSYGIYNEQFF. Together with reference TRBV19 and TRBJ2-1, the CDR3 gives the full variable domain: DGGITQSPKYLFRKEGQNVTLSCEQNLNHDAMYWYRQDPGQGLRLIYYSQIVNDFQKGDIAEGYSVSREKKESFPLTVTSAQKNPTAFYLCASSYGIYNEQFFGPGTRLTVL.

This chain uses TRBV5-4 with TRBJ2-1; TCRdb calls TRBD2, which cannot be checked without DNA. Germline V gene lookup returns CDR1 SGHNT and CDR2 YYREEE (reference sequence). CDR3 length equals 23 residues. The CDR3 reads CASSWRGGVGPSREGLSYNEQFF. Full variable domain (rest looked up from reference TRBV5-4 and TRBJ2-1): ETGVTQSPTHLIKTRGQQVTLRCSSQSGHNTVSWYQQALGQGPQFIFQYYREEENGRGNFPPRFSGLQFPNYSSELNVNALELDDSALYLCASSWRGGVGPSREGLSYNEQFFGPGTRLTVL.

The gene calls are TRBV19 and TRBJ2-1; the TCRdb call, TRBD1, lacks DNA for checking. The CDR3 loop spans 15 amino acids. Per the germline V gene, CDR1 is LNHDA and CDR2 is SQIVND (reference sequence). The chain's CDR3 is CASSLDRGFNNEQFF.

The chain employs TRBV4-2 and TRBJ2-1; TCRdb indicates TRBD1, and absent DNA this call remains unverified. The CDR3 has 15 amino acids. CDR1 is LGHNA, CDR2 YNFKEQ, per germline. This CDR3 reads CASSQGQGGYYEQFF.

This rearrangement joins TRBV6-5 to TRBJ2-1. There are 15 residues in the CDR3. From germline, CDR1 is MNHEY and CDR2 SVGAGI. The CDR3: CASSYSGSSYNEQFF.

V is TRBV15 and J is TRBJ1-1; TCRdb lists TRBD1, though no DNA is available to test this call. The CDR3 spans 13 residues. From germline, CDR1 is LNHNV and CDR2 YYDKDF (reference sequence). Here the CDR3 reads CATSREQGTEAFF.

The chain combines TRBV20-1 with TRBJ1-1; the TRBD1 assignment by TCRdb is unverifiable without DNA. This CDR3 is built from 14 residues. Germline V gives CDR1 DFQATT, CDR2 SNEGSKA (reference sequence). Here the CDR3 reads CSARDPGGNTEAFF.

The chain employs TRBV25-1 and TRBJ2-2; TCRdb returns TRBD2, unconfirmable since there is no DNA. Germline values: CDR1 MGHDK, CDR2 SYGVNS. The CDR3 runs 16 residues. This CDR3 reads CASSDPWGEPTGELFF.